This T cell receptor (beta chain) originates from a study of cytomegalovirus exposure and HLA in healthy donors. General study results and limits: It was assumed in the presence/absence analyses that sequencing depth was roughly uniform across donors.

The study ran its PCR with 60 Vbeta and 13 Jbeta primers. Profiled with immunoSEQ multiplex PCR; TCRdb holds only in-frame clones, not every one. The repertoire consists of fewer than 250,000 clones, with 81% occurring once and the leading ten covering roughly 3.2%. Remarks on this clone: Its antigen remains unknown. An end of the junction differs from the germline gene, which may be a read error.

Germline-derived CDR1 and CDR2 are SGHNT and YYREEE (reference sequence). This CDR3 comprises 16 residues. The chain recombines TRBV5-4 with TRBJ2-2, with 7 bases aligning to TRBD2. This clonotype originated in a man aged 35 to 55 in good health and CMV-seropositive. Sequencing was performed on PBMCs. The CDR3 sequence: CASTLAGVGPTGELFF. The DNA for the CDR3 is TGTGCCAGCACCTTGGCGGGAGTGGGCCCCACCGGGGAGCTGTTTTTT.